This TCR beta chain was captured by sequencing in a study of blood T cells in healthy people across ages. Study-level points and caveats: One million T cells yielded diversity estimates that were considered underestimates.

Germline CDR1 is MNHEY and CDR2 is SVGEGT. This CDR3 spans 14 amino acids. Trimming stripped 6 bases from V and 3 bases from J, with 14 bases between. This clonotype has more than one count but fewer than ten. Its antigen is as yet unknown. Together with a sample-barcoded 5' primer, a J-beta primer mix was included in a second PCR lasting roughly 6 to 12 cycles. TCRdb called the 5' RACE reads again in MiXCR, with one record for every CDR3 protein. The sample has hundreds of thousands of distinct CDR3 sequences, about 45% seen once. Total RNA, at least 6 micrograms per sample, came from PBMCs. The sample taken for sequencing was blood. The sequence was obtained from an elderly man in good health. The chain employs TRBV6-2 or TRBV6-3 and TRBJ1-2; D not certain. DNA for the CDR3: TGTGCCAGCAGAGAGAGGACGGACGACTATGGCTACACCTTC. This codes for CASRERTDDYGYTF.